Listed here are 9 T cell receptor beta chains from one sample, sequenced in a study of identical twins. TCRdb reprocessed the 5' RACE reads via MiXCR and lists one record per CDR3 protein. Of roughly 1.6 million distinct CDR3 sequences listed, more than 30% were seen once; the top ten hold approximately 0.29%. Sequencing was carried out using cord blood. The source is a newborn girl in good health.

The chain uses TRBV12-3 or TRBV12-4 and TRBJ1-3; TRBD1 is a possible D gene (6 bases). The V gene lost 4 bases and the J gene lost 14 bases, with 27 bases spanning the gap. CDR3 length: 16 residues. CDR3 nucleotides: TGTGCCAGCAGTTCAGGCGGACAGTTCCCTCTCTGGGGCGTATATTTT. Translated, it gives CASSSGGQFPLWGVYF.

V usage is TRBV6-5 and J usage is TRBJ2-5, with TRBD2 matching over 11 bases. The CDR3 runs to 14 residues. From germline, CDR1 is MNHEY and CDR2 SVGAGI. With 6 bases clipped from V and 5 bases from J, the junction kept 5 bases outside the gene matches. This CDR3 reads CASRGLAVGETQYF. DNA of the CDR3: TGTGCCAGCAGGGGACTAGCGGTTGGGGAGACCCAGTACTTC.

This chain connects TRBV7-2 to TRBJ1-1, with 9 positions matching TRBD1. The CDR3 length is 15 residues. With V trimmed by 3 bases and J by 5 bases, 7 bases remained unmatched. Looked up from germline, CDR1 is SGHTA and CDR2 is FQGNSA. CDR3: CASSFLQGAGTEAFF. CDR3 coding DNA: TGTGCCAGCAGCTTTCTACAGGGGGCAGGGACTGAAGCTTTCTTT.

The chain recombines TRBV29-1 with TRBJ1-1, with D unclear. The germline V gene has CDR1 SQVTM and CDR2 ANQGSEA. The V and J ends lost 6 bases and 1 base respectively, with 9 bases between them. The CDR3 consists of 12 residues. CDR3 residues: CSVADWNTEAFF. CDR3 sequence (DNA): TGCAGCGTGGCGGACTGGAACACTGAAGCTTTCTTT.

The chain employs TRBV28 and TRBJ2-1; D gene uncertain. Trimming left V 7 bases short and J 5 bases short, with 12 bases between. CDR3 length equals 13 residues. The germline gives CDR1 MDHEN, CDR2 SYDVKM. The CDR3 bases are TGTGCCAGCACCCAACTCGGGCACAATGAGCAGTTCTTC. It encodes CASTQLGHNEQFF.

The chain uses TRBV12-3 or TRBV12-4 and TRBJ1-5; TRBD1 aligns across 9 bases. With V trimmed by 3 bases and J by 2 bases, 8 bases remained unmatched. CDR3 size: 17 residues. As DNA, the CDR3 is TGTGCCAGCAGTTTGGGGACTACAGGGGGCCGCAATCAGCCCCAGCATTTT. Protein product: CASSLGTTGGRNQPQHF.

This chain links TRBV5-1 with TRBJ1-1; D gene uncertain. Trimming removed 0 bases from V and 6 bases from J, with 9 bases in between. The CDR3 is made up of 13 amino acids. Germline V gene lookup returns CDR1 SGHRS and CDR2 YFSETQ. The CDR3 spells CASSLAKHAEAFF. The CDR3 nucleotides are TGCGCCAGCAGCTTGGCCAAACACGCTGAAGCTTTCTTT.

The chain carries TRBV7-8 and TRBJ2-2; D possibly matches TRBD1 or TRBD2 (5 bases each). The CDR3 has 16 amino acids. The V end was cut by 0 bases, the J end by 5 bases, with 13 bases between. Germline V gives CDR1 SGHVS, CDR2 FQNEAQ. In DNA form, the CDR3 reads TGTGCCAGCAGCTTAGCATGGGGGATGGGGACCGGGGAGCTGTTTTTT. This gives the protein CASSLAWGMGTGELFF.

The genes are TRBV20-1 and TRBJ2-7; D is undetermined. CDR1 and CDR2 from the germline V gene are DFQATT and SNEGSKA (reference sequence). Trimming took 1 base from V and 0 from J, leaving 7 bases between them. The CDR3 is 13 residues long. The chain's CDR3 is CSARATFSYEQYF. The CDR3 nucleotides are TGCAGTGCTAGAGCCACCTTCTCCTACGAGCAGTACTTC.